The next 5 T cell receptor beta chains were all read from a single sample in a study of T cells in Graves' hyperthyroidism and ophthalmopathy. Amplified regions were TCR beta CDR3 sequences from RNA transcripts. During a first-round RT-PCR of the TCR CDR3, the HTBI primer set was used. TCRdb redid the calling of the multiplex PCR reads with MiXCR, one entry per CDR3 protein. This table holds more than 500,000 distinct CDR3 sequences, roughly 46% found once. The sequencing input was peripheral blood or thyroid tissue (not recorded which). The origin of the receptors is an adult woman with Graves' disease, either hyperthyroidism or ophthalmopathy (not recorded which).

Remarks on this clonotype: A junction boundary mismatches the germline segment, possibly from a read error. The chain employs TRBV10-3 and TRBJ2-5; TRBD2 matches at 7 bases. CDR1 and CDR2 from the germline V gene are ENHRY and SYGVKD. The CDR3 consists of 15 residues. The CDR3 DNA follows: TGTGCCACCAGTGCCCCCGGGGGGATGATGGAGACCCAGTACTTC. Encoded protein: CATSAPGGMMETQYF.

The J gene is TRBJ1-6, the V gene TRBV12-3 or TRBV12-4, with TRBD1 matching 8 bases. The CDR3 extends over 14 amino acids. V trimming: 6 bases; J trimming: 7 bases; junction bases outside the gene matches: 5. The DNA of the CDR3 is TGTGCCAGCAGGGGGACAGGTGCGAATTCACCCCTCCACTTT. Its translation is CASRGTGANSPLHF.

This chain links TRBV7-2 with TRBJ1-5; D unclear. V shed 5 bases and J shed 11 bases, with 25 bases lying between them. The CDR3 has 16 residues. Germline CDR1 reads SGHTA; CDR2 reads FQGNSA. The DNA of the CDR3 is TGTGCCAGCAGCCTGGCTGGCGGCGGGAGTTTAGAGACCCAGCATTTT. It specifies CASSLAGGGSLETQHF. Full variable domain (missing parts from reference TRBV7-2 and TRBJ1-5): GAGVSQSPSNKVTEKGKDVELRCDPISGHTALYWYRQSLGQGLEFLIYFQGNSAPDKSGLPSDRFSAERTGGSVSTLTIQRTQQEDSAVYLCASSLAGGGSLETQHFGDGTRLSIL.

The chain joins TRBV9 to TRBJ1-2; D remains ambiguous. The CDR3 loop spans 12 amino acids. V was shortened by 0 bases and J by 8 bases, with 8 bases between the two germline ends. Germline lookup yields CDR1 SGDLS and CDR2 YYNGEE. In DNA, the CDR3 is TGTGCCAGCAGCGTAGGTCCCTGGGGCTACACCTTC. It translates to CASSVGPWGYTF.

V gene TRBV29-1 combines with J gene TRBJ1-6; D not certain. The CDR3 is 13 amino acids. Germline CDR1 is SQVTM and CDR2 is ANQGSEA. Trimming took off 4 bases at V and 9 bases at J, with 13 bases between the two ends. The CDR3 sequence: CSVGAGPTSPLHF. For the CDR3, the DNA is TGCAGCGTTGGGGCGGGCCCAACTTCACCCCTCCACTTT.